The 23 T cell receptor beta chains reported below all come from one sample, sequenced in a study of blood T cell repertoires in COVID-19. Measured with immunoSEQ multiplex PCR; TCRdb has only the in-frame clones, and not every one. The sample yields under 250,000 clones, around nine tenths seen once. The sample comprised peripheral blood. Receptor source: a man older than 75 with acute or convalescent COVID-19.

The rearrangement uses TRBV7-9 and TRBJ1-6; D unclear. The V end lost 2 bases, the J end lost 7 bases, and 15 bases lay between the germline ends. Germline values: CDR1 SEHNR, CDR2 FQNEAQ (reference sequence). This CDR3 has 16 amino acids. The CDR3 DNA reads as TGTGCCAGCAGCTTACTTTCCGGGTCCCCAAATTCACCCCTCCACTTT. It specifies CASSLLSGSPNSPLHF.

In this sample, this clone turned up a few times. The chain employs TRBV4-3 and TRBJ2-2, with 8 bases aligning to TRBD1. The V gene's germline CDR1 is LGHNA and CDR2 YSLEER. The V gene end was trimmed by 0 bases and the J gene end by 6 bases; junction bases not matched to a gene: 9. The CDR3 is 17 amino acids. Here the CDR3 DNA reads TGCGCCAGCAGCCAAGAGGGGGCCAGGGGGCGGGCCGGGGAGCTGTTTTTT. Its translation: CASSQEGARGRAGELFF.

Only one count was recorded for this clone. CDR3 nucleotides: TGCGCCAGCAGCTTGAACGGGGATTCACCCCTCCACTTT. This codes for CASSLNGDSPLHF. The V gene is TRBV5-1, the J gene TRBJ1-6; D not certain. The CDR3 covers 13 residues. Trimming took 1 base from V and 8 from J, leaving 7 bases between them. Germline V gene sequence: CDR1 SGHRS, CDR2 YFSETQ.

The chain carries TRBV5-5 and TRBJ2-1; TRBD2 agrees at 7 bases. The length of the CDR3 is 14 residues. Trimming at V came to 4 bases and at J to 13 bases, leaving 14 bases not matched to a gene. Germline assignment: CDR1 SGHKS and CDR2 YYEKEE (reference sequence). DNA for the CDR3: TGTGCCAGCAGCCCCTCAGGGACTACCTTTTTCCAGTTCTTC. Amino acids: CASSPSGTTFFQFF.

The rearrangement uses TRBV7-9 and TRBJ2-1, with D maybe TRBD1 (6 bases). This CDR3 comprises 15 residues. V was trimmed by 5 bases and J by 5 bases, leaving 16 bases between them. The germline gives CDR1 SEHNR, CDR2 FQNEAQ (reference sequence). The CDR3: CASSPGQPGDNEQFF. CDR3 bases: TGTGCCAGCAGCCCCGGACAGCCTGGGGACAATGAGCAGTTCTTC.

The chain employs TRBV3-1 (or the pseudogene TRBV3-2) and TRBJ2-1; D is perhaps TRBD1 (6 bases). Germline V gene sequence: CDR1 LGHDT, CDR2 YNNKEL (reference sequence). V lost 4 bases, J lost 3 bases, and 13 bases lay in between. The length of the CDR3 is 15 residues. This CDR3 reads CASSPDLQGYNEQFF. The CDR3 bases are TGTGCCAGCAGCCCCGACCTACAGGGCTACAATGAGCAGTTCTTC.

The rearrangement uses TRBV7-9 and TRBJ1-3; unclear D gene. The germline gives CDR1 SEHNR, CDR2 FQNEAQ (reference sequence). V was trimmed by 5 bases and J by 0 bases, leaving 8 bases between them. The CDR3 spans 14 residues. The DNA of the CDR3 is TGTGCCAGCAGCGAAACAGCCTCTGGAAACACCATATATTTT. Protein: CASSETASGNTIYF.

This chain joins TRBV11-2 and TRBJ2-2; 7 bases are a match to TRBD1. Germline CDR1 is SGHAT and CDR2 is FQNNGV. Unmatched junction bases numbered 10, after V lost 5 bases and J lost 4 bases. The CDR3 is 16 amino acids. The CDR3 protein is CASSLQGSRVTGELFF. CDR3 DNA sequence: TGTGCCAGCAGCCTACAGGGGAGTCGGGTCACCGGGGAGCTGTTTTTT. Supplemented by reference TRBV11-2 and TRBJ2-2, the full variable domain reads EAGVAQSPRYKIIEKRQSVAFWCNPISGHATLYWYQQILGQGPKLLIQFQNNGVVDDSQLPKDRFSAERLKGVDSTLKIQPAKLEDSAVYLCASSLQGSRVTGELFFGEGSRLTVL.

The chain has TRBV11-2 and TRBJ1-4; D may be TRBD1 (6 bases). This CDR3 is 15 amino acids long. V lost 5 bases and J lost 0, with 10 bases in between. Germline V lookup: CDR1 SGHAT, CDR2 FQNNGV. CDR3 region: CASSLSGATNEKLFF. Here the CDR3 DNA reads TGTGCCAGCAGCCTATCAGGGGCAACTAATGAAAAACTGTTTTTT.

V is TRBV5-6 and J is TRBJ1-2; 8 bases fit TRBD1. From germline, CDR1 is SGHDT and CDR2 YYEEEE. The ends lost 6 bases at V and 0 bases at J; junction bases unmatched: 4. This CDR3 has 14 residues. This chain's CDR3 is CASTRDRTNYGYTF. CDR3 sequence (DNA): TGTGCCAGCACCAGGGACAGGACTAACTATGGCTACACCTTC.

V is TRBV2 and J is TRBJ2-7, with 7 bases aligning to TRBD2. Germline V gene data show CDR1 as SNHLY and CDR2 as FYNNEI. J was trimmed by 2 bases and V by 6 bases; bases with no gene match: 4. This CDR3 spans 13 amino acids. CDR3 loop: CASRAGVTYEQYF. CDR3 nucleotide sequence: TGTGCCAGCAGGGCGGGAGTAACCTACGAGCAGTACTTC.

This clone was recorded only once. This chain links TRBV21-1 with TRBJ2-1; TRBD1, the D gene given by the table, was not confirmed from the DNA. TRBV21-1 counts as a pseudogene. CDR3 size: 16 residues. CDR3 sequence reads: CASSARYPGKDNEQFF. The CDR3 DNA follows: TGTGCCAGCTCAGCAAGATATCCAGGGAAAGACAATGAGCAGTTCTTC.

This rearrangement joins TRBV5-8 to TRBJ2-2, with TRBD2 matching 9 bases. The trim removed 6 bases at V and 4 bases at J, leaving 7 bases unmatched. Germline V gives CDR1 SGHTS, CDR2 YDEGEE. The CDR3 is 15 amino acids. CDR3 nucleotide sequence: TGTGCCAGCACCACCGGGACTAGCATCACCGGGGAGCTGTTTTTT. Its translation is CASTTGTSITGELFF.

The J gene is TRBJ1-6, the V gene TRBV28; D uncertain. Germline V gene lookup returns CDR1 MDHEN and CDR2 SYDVKM. This CDR3 spans 15 amino acids. Trimming removed 5 bases at V and 8 bases at J, with 16 bases between. Written as DNA, the CDR3 is TGTGCCAGCAGTGGCGCTTCAGGTGCCCATTCACCCCTCCACTTT. Its protein product is CASSGASGAHSPLHF.

The chain combines TRBV19 with TRBJ2-1; the match to TRBD2 covers 8 bases. Germline CDR1 and CDR2: LNHDA and SQIVND (reference sequence). V trimming: 4 bases; J trimming: 8 bases; junction bases outside the gene matches: 13. The CDR3 covers 16 residues. CDR3 amino acids: CASSTAGVAGRYEQFF. The CDR3 coding sequence is TGTGCCAGTAGTACCGCCGGGGTAGCGGGACGGTATGAGCAGTTCTTC. Complete variable domain (other parts from reference TRBV19 and TRBJ2-1): DGGITQSPKYLFRKEGQNVTLSCEQNLNHDAMYWYRQDPGQGLRLIYYSQIVNDFQKGDIAEGYSVSREKKESFPLTVTSAQKNPTAFYLCASSTAGVAGRYEQFFGPGTRLTVL.

A single count supports this clone. CDR3 coding DNA: TGTGCCAGCAGCTTGCTGAAGTTACACAACACCGGGGAGCTGTTTTTT. Its translation is CASSLLKLHNTGELFF. The J gene is TRBJ2-2, the V gene TRBV7-3; D unresolved. Germline CDR1 SGHTA, CDR2 FQGTGA. The CDR3 loop spans 16 amino acids. Trimming took 3 bases from V and 2 from J, leaving 13 bases between them. Full variable domain (outside the CDR3, taken from reference TRBV7-3 and TRBJ2-2): GAGVSQTPSNKVTEKGKYVELRCDPISGHTALYWYRQSLGQGPEFLIYFQGTGAADDSGLPNDRFFAVRPEGSVSTLKIQRTERGDSAVYLCASSLLKLHNTGELFFGEGSRLTVL.

This clone was detected a few times. J is TRBJ1-1 and V is TRBV11-3; 9 bases align to TRBD1. The V gene's germline CDR1 is SGHNT and CDR2 YENEEA. This CDR3 is built from 15 residues. J gave up 5 bases and V 5 bases, and 9 bases lay outside the gene matches. The CDR3 sequence: CASSPGTGRRTEAFF. DNA of the CDR3: TGTGCCAGCAGCCCCGGGACAGGGCGAAGGACTGAAGCTTTCTTT. The whole variable domain, filled in from reference TRBV11-3 and TRBJ1-1, reads EAGVVQSPRYKIIEKKQPVAFWCNPISGHNTLYWYLQNLGQGPELLIRYENEEAVDDSQLPKDRFSAERLKGVDSTLKIQPAELGDSAVYLCASSPGTGRRTEAFFGQGTRLTVV.

The chain uses TRBV6-1 and TRBJ2-7; D is perhaps TRBD1 (5 bases). Germline V CDR1 and CDR2: MNHNS, SASEGT. There are 13 residues in the CDR3. Trimming removed 2 bases at V and 1 base at J, with 6 bases between. The DNA of the CDR3 is TGTGCCAGCAGTGAAAGACAGTCCTACGAGCAGTACTTC. As protein: CASSERQSYEQYF.

This clone was observed a single time. The chain combines TRBV11-2 with TRBJ2-7; 9 nucleotides match TRBD1. The CDR3 spans 15 residues. Germline-derived CDR1 and CDR2 are SGHAT and FQNNGV. With V trimmed by 8 bases and J by 1 base, 9 bases remained unmatched. The CDR3 is CASLNTGGISYEQYF. The DNA of the CDR3 is TGTGCCAGCTTGAACACAGGGGGCATTTCCTACGAGCAGTACTTC.

This rearrangement joins TRBV5-1 to TRBJ2-3; 9 bases align to TRBD2. This CDR3 is 15 amino acids long. J lost 4 bases, V lost 3 bases, and 6 bases had no gene match. The germline gives CDR1 SGHRS, CDR2 YFSETQ. This CDR3 reads CASSSIAGVPDTQYF. For the CDR3, the DNA is TGCGCCAGCAGCTCGATAGCGGGAGTCCCAGATACGCAGTATTTT. Supplemented by reference TRBV5-1 and TRBJ2-3, the full variable domain reads KAGVTQTPRYLIKTRGQQVTLSCSPISGHRSVSWYQQTPGQGLQFLFEYFSETQRNKGNFPGRFSGRQFSNSRSEMNVSTLELGDSALYLCASSSIAGVPDTQYFGPGTRLTVL.

The chain carries TRBV18 and TRBJ2-7; 13 bases map to TRBD2. V lost 5 bases, J lost 2 bases, and 0 bases stayed unmatched. This CDR3 is 14 amino acids long. Germline V CDR1 and CDR2: KGHSH, LQKENI. The CDR3 loop is CASSTSGRAYEQYF. CDR3 nucleotide sequence: TGTGCCAGCTCAACTAGCGGGAGGGCCTACGAGCAGTACTTC.

This clone was observed once. The chain links TRBV7-2 to TRBJ2-3, with D possibly TRBD1 on 6 matching bases. The CDR3 totals 14 residues. Per germline, CDR1 SGHTA and CDR2 FQGNSA. Trimming removed 5 bases at V and 5 bases at J, with 14 bases between. This CDR3 reads CASSPQGLGDTQYF. The CDR3 nucleotides are TGTGCCAGCAGCCCCCAGGGGCTAGGAGATACGCAGTATTTT. Full variable domain (remainder filled in from reference TRBV7-2 and TRBJ2-3): GAGVSQSPSNKVTEKGKDVELRCDPISGHTALYWYRQSLGQGLEFLIYFQGNSAPDKSGLPSDRFSAERTGGSVSTLTIQRTQQEDSAVYLCASSPQGLGDTQYFGPGTRLTVL.

This chain joins TRBV5-1 and TRBJ2-2; 8 nucleotides agree with TRBD1. The V gene's germline CDR1 is SGHRS and CDR2 YFSETQ. The ends lost 0 bases at V and 1 base at J; junction bases unmatched: 2. The CDR3 extends over 16 amino acids. The CDR3 DNA follows: TGCGCCAGCAGCTTGGCTGACAGGGGGAACACCGGGGAGCTGTTTTTT. As protein: CASSLADRGNTGELFF.